This record covers a single T cell receptor (beta chain). Assay used: immunoSEQ multiplex PCR; TCRdb lists only in-frame clones, some missing. The sample consists of tens of thousands of clones, under 95% of them appearing once. V lost 5 bases and J 8 bases, leaving 24 bases between the germline ends. The CDR3 covers 16 residues. CDR1 is LNHDA, CDR2 SQIVND, per germline (reference sequence). This specimen comes from a study of T cell changes during pregnancy in multiple sclerosis. The chain is built from TRBV19 and TRBJ1-1; D is possibly TRBD1 (5 bases). This clonotype originated in a female donor in good health, enrolled as a control in a pregnancy study. Here the sequenced sample was peripheral blood, taken in the first trimester of pregnancy. The CDR3 region is CASSSAGRISPTEAFF. CDR3 coding DNA: TGTGCCAGTAGTTCGGCGGGGCGTATTTCGCCCACCGAAGCTTTCTTT.